This T cell receptor (beta chain) was captured in a study of T cell responses to AZD1222 COVID-19 vaccine. TCRdb's copy holds only in-frame clones and misses some; the assay was immunoSEQ multiplex PCR. Of around 120,000 clones listed, about 93% were seen once; the top ten hold approximately 5.1%. V shed 5 bases and J 7 bases; nucleotides not matched to a gene: 8. Germline V CDR1 and CDR2: SGHTA, FQGNSA. The CDR3 extends over 15 amino acids. Study-level results: Among spike-specific TCRs, nearly half reportedly target unmutated variant regions. Repertoires were collected only later (after the peak T cell response had occurred). The sample set comprised mostly white British donors with more females, and clonal diversity was possibly underestimated.

Second-dose intervals near 4 or 12 weeks were combined. About this clone itself: The antigen remains undetermined.

The source was peripheral blood, collected 28 days after the second AZD1222 dose. J is TRBJ2-1 and V is TRBV7-2; TRBD2 matches 10 bases. This TCR was sampled from an adult who received the AZD1222 COVID-19 vaccine. In DNA form, the CDR3 reads TGTGCCAGCAGCACCAGCGGGAGGGCCACAAATGAGCAGTTCTTC. This sequence encodes CASSTSGRATNEQFF.